These T cell receptor beta chains were read from a single sample in a study of human T cells and chemical hapten exposure. TCRdb fed the RACE reads into MiXCR, producing one record per CDR3 protein. Here the sample spans more than 70,000 distinct CDR3 sequences, 7.5% to 9.5% being singletons. This sample comprised whole blood, obtained in connection with sensitization to the hapten diphenylcyclopropenone (DPC). The receptors come from a man aged 40-50 years with alopecia areata. Some clones in this sample may be carry-over from other donors' samples. Each CDR3 is given with its conserved first and last residue. A D gene is named only where the DNA matches it firmly. The listing skips clone size in some rows; elsewhere it reads once, few, many or a size class.

j_gene: TRBJ2-5; abundance: many; d_gene: .; v_gene: TRBV5-5; CDR3aa: CASSWRPTQETQYF; CDR3nt: TGTGCCAGCAGCTGGAGACCCACACAAGAGACCCAGTACTTC
j_gene: TRBJ1-5; abundance: many; d_gene: .; v_gene: TRBV24-1; CDR3aa: CATSESENQPQHF; CDR3nt: TGTGCCACCAGTGAGTCGGAGAATCAGCCCCAGCATTTT
j_gene: TRBJ2-1; abundance: few; d_gene: .; v_gene: TRBV3-1; CDR3aa: CASSQVGPNEQFF; CDR3nt: TGTGCCAGCAGCCAAGTCGGACCCAATGAGCAGTTCTTC
j_gene: TRBJ2-4; abundance: many; d_gene: TRBD1; v_gene: TRBV10-3; CDR3aa: CAISPTGDRGRKNIQYF; CDR3nt: TGTGCCATCAGTCCCACGGGGGACAGGGGGCGCAAAAACATTCAGTACTTC
j_gene: TRBJ2-5; abundance: many; d_gene: .; v_gene: TRBV7-2; CDR3aa: CASSPASGNQETQYF; CDR3nt: TGTGCCAGCAGCCCCGCCAGCGGAAACCAAGAGACCCAGTACTTC
j_gene: TRBJ1-5; abundance: few; d_gene: .; v_gene: TRBV5-6; CDR3aa: CASSLGTSPGSNQPQHF; CDR3nt: TGTGCCAGCAGCTTGGGCACAAGTCCGGGTAGCAATCAGCCCCAGCATTTT
j_gene: TRBJ2-3; abundance: few; d_gene: .; v_gene: TRBV2; CDR3aa: CATSLDHRDTDTQYF; CDR3nt: TGTGCCACCTCGCTAGACCACAGGGATACAGATACGCAGTATTTT
j_gene: TRBJ1-1; abundance: .; d_gene: .; v_gene: TRBV19; CDR3aa: CASSISITAEAFF; CDR3nt: TGTGCCAGTAGTATCTCAATTACAGCGGAAGCTTTCTTT
j_gene: TRBJ2-3; abundance: few; d_gene: TRBD2; v_gene: TRBV3-1; CDR3aa: CASSQVAGERDSQYF; CDR3nt: TGTGCCAGCAGCCAAGTGGCGGGAGAAAGGGATTCGCAGTATTTT
j_gene: TRBJ2-3; abundance: .; d_gene: .; v_gene: TRBV5-1; CDR3aa: CASSSEHPADTQYF; CDR3nt: TGCGCCAGCAGCTCGGAACATCCTGCAGATACGCAGTATTTT
j_gene: TRBJ1-3; abundance: many; d_gene: .; v_gene: TRBV9; CDR3aa: CASSVAAAPGNTIYF; CDR3nt: TGTGCCAGCAGCGTAGCCGCCGCCCCTGGAAACACCATATATTTT
j_gene: TRBJ1-2; abundance: .; d_gene: TRBD1; v_gene: TRBV2; CDR3aa: CASREGGVNNYGYTF; CDR3nt: TGTGCCAGCAGAGAAGGGGGCGTGAATAACTATGGCTACACCTTC
j_gene: TRBJ2-4; abundance: .; d_gene: TRBD1; v_gene: TRBV6-1; CDR3aa: CAALRTGIPKNIQYF; CDR3nt: TGTGCCGCACTCCGGACAGGGATCCCCAAAAACATTCAGTACTTC
j_gene: TRBJ1-2; abundance: many; d_gene: .; v_gene: TRBV12-3/TRBV12-4; CDR3aa: CASSLQGNGYTF; CDR3nt: TGTGCCAGCAGTTTACAGGGGAATGGCTACACCTTC
j_gene: TRBJ2-3; abundance: .; d_gene: TRBD2; v_gene: TRBV3-1; CDR3aa: CASSQAGLEGDTQYF; CDR3nt: TGTGCCAGCAGCCAAGCCGGACTAGAAGGAGATACGCAGTATTTT
j_gene: TRBJ1-6; abundance: many; d_gene: .; v_gene: TRBV6-1; CDR3aa: CASSPRDTNSSPLHF; CDR3nt: TGTGCCAGCAGTCCCCGGGACACAAACAGCTCACCCCTCCACTTT
j_gene: TRBJ1-5; abundance: many; d_gene: .; v_gene: TRBV6-2/TRBV6-3; CDR3aa: CASDEGGTQPQHF; CDR3nt: TGTGCCAGCGATGAAGGGGGTACTCAGCCCCAGCATTTT
j_gene: TRBJ1-5; abundance: many; d_gene: .; v_gene: TRBV24-1; CDR3aa: CATSIDSSNQPQHF; CDR3nt: TGTGCCACCAGCATCGACAGTAGCAATCAGCCCCAGCATTTT
j_gene: TRBJ2-3; abundance: few; d_gene: TRBD2; v_gene: TRBV6-4; CDR3aa: CASSDSVTSGTDTQYF; CDR3nt: TGTGCCAGCAGTGACTCCGTGACTAGCGGCACAGATACGCAGTATTTT
j_gene: TRBJ2-3; abundance: many; d_gene: .; v_gene: TRBV11-2; CDR3aa: CASSLGVQGTDTQYF; CDR3nt: TGTGCCAGCAGCTTAGGTGTACAGGGCACAGATACGCAGTATTTT
j_gene: TRBJ2-5; abundance: many; d_gene: TRBD2; v_gene: TRBV7-9; CDR3aa: CASSLGGGGSQETQYF; CDR3nt: TGTGCCAGCAGCTTAGGGGGCGGGGGAAGCCAAGAGACCCAGTACTTC
j_gene: TRBJ2-1; abundance: many; d_gene: .; v_gene: TRBV4-1; CDR3aa: CAAEGGGDRGTREQFF; CDR3nt: TGCGCCGCCGAGGGGGGAGGGGACAGAGGTACTAGGGAGCAGTTCTTC
j_gene: TRBJ1-6; abundance: many; d_gene: TRBD1; v_gene: TRBV7-8; CDR3aa: CASSSLNRGNSPLHF; CDR3nt: TGTGCCAGCAGCTCATTAAACAGGGGGAATTCACCCCTCCACTTT
j_gene: TRBJ2-4; abundance: .; d_gene: .; v_gene: TRBV4-3; CDR3aa: CASSQETEIPKNIQYF; CDR3nt: TGCGCCAGCAGCCAAGAGACGGAAATCCCCAAAAACATTCAGTACTTC
j_gene: TRBJ2-3; abundance: .; d_gene: .; v_gene: TRBV18; CDR3aa: CASSQLRLSVADTQYF; CDR3nt: TGTGCCAGCTCCCAACTCAGGCTCTCCGTTGCAGATACGCAGTATTTT
j_gene: TRBJ2-7; abundance: .; d_gene: TRBD2; v_gene: TRBV6-5; CDR3aa: CASSYSRVGQKSGRAWEQYF; CDR3nt: TGTGCCAGCAGTTACTCGAGAGTTGGTCAGAAAAGCGGGAGGGCCTGGGAGCAGTACTTC
j_gene: TRBJ1-4; abundance: many; d_gene: TRBD1; v_gene: TRBV28; CDR3aa: CASRTGFARNEKLFF; CDR3nt: TGTGCCAGCCGGACAGGATTTGCCCGTAATGAAAAACTGTTTTTT
j_gene: TRBJ2-3; abundance: few; d_gene: .; v_gene: TRBV7-2; CDR3aa: CASSSGLGTDTQYF; CDR3nt: TGTGCCAGCAGCTCAGGACTTGGCACAGATACGCAGTATTTT
j_gene: TRBJ2-3; abundance: many; d_gene: TRBD2; v_gene: TRBV29-1; CDR3aa: CSVELAVASTDTQYF; CDR3nt: TGCAGCGTGGAGCTAGCGGTCGCTAGCACAGATACGCAGTATTTT
j_gene: TRBJ2-3; abundance: .; d_gene: .; v_gene: TRBV18; CDR3aa: CASSPGTNTDTQYF; CDR3nt: TGTGCCAGCTCACCTGGGACCAACACAGATACGCAGTATTTT
j_gene: TRBJ1-1; abundance: .; d_gene: .; v_gene: TRBV10-3; CDR3aa: CAISDTLTAVPNTEAFF; CDR3nt: TGTGCCATCAGTGATACCCTAACGGCGGTTCCGAACACTGAAGCTTTCTTT
j_gene: TRBJ2-7; abundance: .; d_gene: .; v_gene: TRBV7-8; CDR3aa: CASSSLGRGLYEQYF; CDR3nt: TGTGCCAGCAGCTCGCTCGGACGGGGGCTGTACGAGCAGTACTTC
j_gene: TRBJ2-3; abundance: .; d_gene: TRBD1; v_gene: TRBV10-3; CDR3aa: CAISDYRGDTQYF; CDR3nt: TGTGCCATCAGTGATTACAGGGGAGATACGCAGTATTTT
j_gene: TRBJ2-2; abundance: .; d_gene: .; v_gene: TRBV28; CDR3aa: CASRLDTGELFF; CDR3nt: TGTGCCAGCAGGCTAGACACCGGGGAGCTGTTTTTT
j_gene: TRBJ1-1; abundance: many; d_gene: .; v_gene: TRBV7-9; CDR3aa: CASSLIVGGTGAFF; CDR3nt: TGTGCCAGCAGCTTAATTGTTGGGGGGACTGGAGCTTTCTTT
j_gene: TRBJ2-5; abundance: few; d_gene: TRBD2; v_gene: TRBV20-1; CDR3aa: CSAYAGAGGPKTQYF; CDR3nt: TGCAGTGCCTACGCGGGAGCGGGAGGGCCCAAGACCCAGTACTTC
j_gene: TRBJ2-3; abundance: few; d_gene: .; v_gene: TRBV7-8; CDR3aa: CASREIGLDTQYF; CDR3nt: TGTGCCAGCAGGGAGATTGGGTTAGATACGCAGTATTTT
j_gene: TRBJ1-6; abundance: few; d_gene: .; v_gene: TRBV7-8; CDR3aa: CASSPTRAGNSPLHF; CDR3nt: TGTGCCAGCAGCCCAACCAGGGCCGGGAATTCACCCCTCCACTTT
j_gene: TRBJ1-2; abundance: many; d_gene: .; v_gene: TRBV6-5; CDR3aa: CATARGGGNYGYTF; CDR3nt: TGTGCCACTGCCAGAGGGGGTGGTAACTATGGCTACACCTTC
j_gene: TRBJ2-7; abundance: .; d_gene: .; v_gene: TRBV30; CDR3aa: CAWRPSPGRAYEQYF; CDR3nt: TGTGCCTGGAGACCCTCCCCCGGGAGAGCCTACGAGCAGTACTTC
j_gene: TRBJ1-2; abundance: .; d_gene: TRBD1; v_gene: TRBV19; CDR3aa: CASSRGQGASAGGYTF; CDR3nt: TGTGCCAGTAGTAGGGGACAGGGGGCCTCCGCGGGGGGCTACACCTTC
j_gene: TRBJ2-2; abundance: .; d_gene: .; v_gene: TRBV7-9; CDR3aa: CASSLALSGELFF; CDR3nt: TGTGCCAGCAGCTTAGCATTGTCGGGGGAGCTGTTTTTT
j_gene: TRBJ1-4; abundance: few; d_gene: TRBD1; v_gene: TRBV4-3; CDR3aa: CASSRDRVINEKLFF; CDR3nt: TGCGCCAGCAGCCGGGACAGGGTGATAAATGAAAAACTGTTTTTT
j_gene: TRBJ1-2; abundance: few; d_gene: TRBD1; v_gene: TRBV19; CDR3aa: CASRDREWDGYTF; CDR3nt: TGTGCCAGTAGGGACAGGGAATGGGATGGCTACACCTTC